The rows below give T cell receptor beta chains drawn from one sample of a study of blood T cell repertoires in COVID-19. Sequencing used immunoSEQ multiplex PCR; TCRdb keeps in-frame clones, though not all of them. The table lists hundreds of thousands of clones, 87% of them singletons, with 2% to 2.5% in the top ten. Sequenced input: peripheral blood. The receptors were sampled from a woman aged 45-65 years who had recovered from COVID-19. Each CDR3 is given with its conserved first and last residue. D genes are given only for firm matches. Clone size is stated in some rows and not others, as once, few, many or a class when expanded.

j_gene | d_gene | v_gene | abundance | CDR3nt | CDR3aa
TRBJ2-2 | TRBD2 | TRBV9 | - | TGTGCCAGCAGCGACGGACTAGCGGGGCGAACCGGGGAGCTGTTTTTT | CASSDGLAGRTGELFF
TRBJ2-7 | TRBD1 | TRBV6-5 | - | TGTGCCAGTTATAAAGGCCAGGGGGCAGTCGACGAGCAGTACTTC | CASYKGQGAVDEQYF
TRBJ2-7 | - | TRBV5-1 | - | TGCGCCAGCAGCACAATACAGGGCGAGCAGTACTTC | CASSTIQGEQYF
TRBJ2-7 | TRBD2 | TRBV5-1 | - | TGCGCCAGCAGCCTAGGACTAGCGGGAGAGGGTGAGCAGTACTTC | CASSLGLAGEGEQYF
TRBJ1-1 | - | TRBV29-1 | - | TGCAGCGTTGAACGGGGGTCTGAAGCTTTCTTT | CSVERGSEAFF
TRBJ1-3 | TRBD1 | TRBV5-1 | - | TGCGCCAGCAGCTTGGACGGGACAGGGAAGTTGGCGAACACCATATATTTT | CASSLDGTGKLANTIYF
TRBJ1-2 | - | TRBV4-3 | once | TGCGCCAGCAGCCAAGAGGCCGTCAACTATGGCTACACCTTC | CASSQEAVNYGYTF
TRBJ1-1 | TRBD1 | TRBV19 | - | TGTGCCAGTAGTTTTAAGGCAGGGGGCGTTAGTAACACTGAAGCTTTCTTT | CASSFKAGGVSNTEAFF
TRBJ2-7 | - | TRBV6-5 | - | TGTGCCAGCAGGAGCGGCTACGAGCAGTACTTC | CASRSGYEQYF
TRBJ1-2 | - | TRBV30 | - | TGTGCCTTTCTAACAGGGAGCTATGGCTACACCTTC | CAFLTGSYGYTF
TRBJ2-7 | TRBD1 | TRBV19 | few | TGTGCCAGTAGTACGGATACAGGGGCCAGCGAGCAGTACTTC | CASSTDTGASEQYF
TRBJ1-1 | TRBD1 | TRBV15 | once | TGTGCCACCAGCAGAGGCGGGACAGGGGGGGTTGAAGCTTTCTTT | CATSRGGTGGVEAFF
TRBJ2-2 | TRBD2 | TRBV5-1 | - | TGCGCCAGCAGCTTTAACCCTCCAACTAGCGGGGGCACCGGGGAGCTGTTTTTT | CASSFNPPTSGGTGELFF
TRBJ1-1 | - | TRBV2 | - | TGTGCCAGCAGTGAATGGAGTGGAGTGAACACTGAAGCTTTCTTT | CASSEWSGVNTEAFF
TRBJ2-1 | - | TRBV2 | - | TGTGCCAGCAGTGAGGGGCTATACCGCTACAATGAGCAGTTCTTC | CASSEGLYRYNEQFF
TRBJ2-2 | - | TRBV7-3 | - | TGTGCCAGCAGCTTATTAGGACTAACTAACACCGGGGAGCTGTTTTTT | CASSLLGLTNTGELFF
TRBJ1-1 | - | TRBV7-2 | - | TGTGCCAGCAGCCTGACAGGCCTCACTGAAGCTTTCTTT | CASSLTGLTEAFF
TRBJ1-4 | - | TRBV10-3 | - | TGTGCCATCAGGCCAGGGTCAGATGAAAAACTGTTTTTT | CAIRPGSDEKLFF
TRBJ1-1 | - | TRBV10-3 | - | TGTGCCATCAGTGATGAAGGGACAATGAACACTGAAGCTTTCTTT | CAISDEGTMNTEAFF
TRBJ1-2 | - | TRBV27 | - | TGTGCCAGCAGTTTATCTCCAGGGTATGGCTACACCTTC | CASSLSPGYGYTF
TRBJ1-3 | - | TRBV6-6 | - | TGTGCCAGCACTCAGCCCGCGGCAACTGGAAACACCATATATTTT | CASTQPAATGNTIYF
TRBJ2-1 | - | TRBV7-3 | many | TGTGCCAGCAGCAAAACGCTACAGGGCAATGAGCAGTTCTTC | CASSKTLQGNEQFF
TRBJ2-1 | TRBD1 | TRBV5-1 | - | TGCGCCAGCAGCTTGGCCCAGGGGGATTATTACAATGAGCAGTTCTTC | CASSLAQGDYYNEQFF
TRBJ1-5 | - | TRBV10-3 | - | TGTGCCATCAACACCCGGCGGGGCAGAAGCAATCAGCCCCAGCATTTT | CAINTRRGRSNQPQHF
TRBJ1-6 | - | TRBV12-3/TRBV12-4 | - | TGTGCCAGCAGTTTCGGGGGAAATTCACCCCTCCACTTT | CASSFGGNSPLHF
TRBJ2-1 | - | TRBV5-1 | - | TGCGCCAGCAGCCCCCCGAGGCTGAACAATGAGCAGTTCTTC | CASSPPRLNNEQFF
TRBJ1-2 | TRBD1 | TRBV18 | - | TGTGCCAGCTCCCCGGGACAGGGGCGATCTAACTATGGCTACACCTTC | CASSPGQGRSNYGYTF
TRBJ2-5 | - | TRBV7-2 | - | TGTGCCAGCAGCGGTAGCGCCATAAACCAGTACTTC | CASSGSAINQYF
TRBJ2-2 | - | TRBV7-6 | - | TGTGCCAGCAGCTCCAGGGCGACCGGGGAGCTGTTTTTT | CASSSRATGELFF
TRBJ1-6 | - | TRBV27 | - | TGTGCCAGCAGTTTTCAGACAGAAGCTAATTCACCCCTCCACTTT | CASSFQTEANSPLHF
TRBJ2-3 | - | TRBV19 | - | TGTGCCAGTAGTATAGATCCCCGGGCAGATACGCAGTATTTT | CASSIDPRADTQYF
TRBJ2-7 | TRBD1 | TRBV5-1 | - | TGCGCCAGCACCCCCGGGACAGGGGGCTTTGGCGAGCAGTACTTC | CASTPGTGGFGEQYF
TRBJ1-2 | - | TRBV2 | - | TGTGCCAGCAGTGAACGGTATGGCTACACCTTC | CASSERYGYTF
TRBJ2-7 | TRBD1 | TRBV7-9 | - | TGTGCCAGCAGCCCGGGACAGTCCTACGAGCAGTACTTC | CASSPGQSYEQYF
TRBJ1-1 | TRBD1 | TRBV7-2 | - | TGTGCCAGCAGCCCTTTATCCGGGACAGGGGGGACTGAAGCTTTCTTT | CASSPLSGTGGTEAFF
TRBJ1-1 | - | TRBV28 | - | TGTGCCAGCAGTTTACGGGAAAAAGGAGCTTTCTTT | CASSLREKGAFF
TRBJ1-3 | - | TRBV7-9 | - | TGTGCCAGCAGTTTACCTTTACGACAGCACTCTGGAAACACCATATATTTT | CASSLPLRQHSGNTIYF
TRBJ2-2 | TRBD2 | TRBV7-9 | - | TGTGCCAGCAGTTCTAGCGGGGGGGCTGACTACACCGGGGAGCTGTTTTTT | CASSSSGGADYTGELFF